This T cell receptor beta chain was recorded in a study of shared clonotypes between healthy human individuals. Points from the study as a whole: Estimated richness was generally greater in naive than memory subsets.

Recent vaccinations or acute infections were absent in the healthy HIV-negative adult donors. Deep-level running was used for the assay. Method: immunoSEQ multiplex PCR; TCRdb's copy keeps in-frame clones and lacks some. The sample yields 850,000 to 1,200,000 clones, around 76% seen once. From germline, CDR1 is SGDLS and CDR2 YYNGEE. The CDR3 extends over 15 amino acids. V lost 2 bases, J lost 6 bases, and 5 bases stayed unmatched. A remark on this clone: Its antigen remains unidentified.

The origin of this receptor is a young man in good health. This sequence joins TRBV9 and TRBJ1-5; 10 bases fit TRBD1. Sequencing used memory CD4+ T cells sorted from blood. The sample's subset: CD45RA-negative fraction. CDR3 in DNA: TGTGCCAGCAGCGTTGGACAGGGGGGGATTCAGCCCCAGCATTTT. Translated, it gives CASSVGQGGIQPQHF. Drawing the rest from reference TRBV9 and TRBJ1-5, the complete variable domain is DSGVTQTPKHLITATGQRVTLRCSPRSGDLSVYWYQQSLDQGLQFLIQYYNGEERAKGNILERFSAQQFPDLHSELNLSSLELGDSALYFCASSVGQGGIQPQHFGDGTRLSIL.